What follows are 29 T cell receptor beta chains derived from one specimen sequenced in a study of CD8 T cells in ankylosing spondylitis. In TCRdb, the 5' RACE reads were re-called with MiXCR into one record per CDR3 protein. The data hold 220,000 or so distinct CDR3 sequences, with 15% to 20% observed a single time. No antigens are known for them. Points from the study as a whole: For ankylosing spondylitis blood, a TCR beta motif of several highly homologous variants appeared characteristic.

The sequenced material came from blood, either unsorted or a sorted T cell fraction (not recorded which). Source of these receptors: a male donor with ankylosing spondylitis.

The J gene is TRBJ1-1, the V gene TRBV11-2, with D possibly TRBD1 on 6 matching bases. Looked up from germline, CDR1 is SGHAT and CDR2 is FQNNGV. The V and J ends lost 3 bases and 5 bases respectively, with 13 bases between them. The CDR3 runs to 14 residues. CDR3 nucleotides: TGTGCCAGCAGCTTCGAAACCAGGGGAACTGAAGCTTTCTTT. The encoded protein is CASSFETRGTEAFF.

The chain employs TRBV5-6 and TRBJ2-7; possible D gene TRBD2, 5 bases. CDR1 is SGHDT and CDR2 is YYEEEE in the germline V gene. This CDR3 contains 15 residues. Trimming removed 4 bases from V and 0 bases from J, with 14 bases in between. The CDR3 protein is CASSPGVLCSYEQYF. As DNA, the CDR3 is TGTGCCAGCAGCCCCGGGGTTCTCTGCTCCTACGAGCAGTACTTC.

This clonotype has only a few counts. The chain joins TRBV5-6 to TRBJ1-1; a weak D match, TRBD1 (6 bases). The V end was cut by 6 bases, the J end by 3 bases, with 18 bases between. Germline V lookup: CDR1 SGHDT, CDR2 YYEEEE. This CDR3 is built from 15 residues. Written as DNA, the CDR3 is TGTGCCAGCATTGAGGGGGGCCCAGGGTACACTGAAGCTTTCTTT. Its protein is CASIEGGPGYTEAFF. Drawing the rest from reference TRBV5-6 and TRBJ1-1, the complete variable domain is DAGVTQSPTHLIKTRGQQVTLRCSPKSGHDTVSWYQQALGQGPQFIFQYYEEEERQRGNFPDRFSGHQFPNYSSELNVNALLLGDSALYLCASIEGGPGYTEAFFGQGTRLTVV.

The DNA for the CDR3 is TGTGCCTGGAGCCTCGGGACGGCTAGCAATCAGCCCCAGCATTTT. It is translated as CAWSLGTASNQPQHF. The rearrangement joins TRBV30 to TRBJ1-5, with a tentative D call TRBD1 (5 bases). V gave up 3 bases and J gave up 0 bases, with 12 bases separating them. This CDR3 is 15 amino acids long. The germline V gene encodes CDR1 GTSNPN and CDR2 SVGIG (reference sequence).

This clonotype was counted a few times. The chain combines TRBV6-2 or TRBV6-3 with TRBJ2-2; TRBD2 aligns across 7 bases. In germline, CDR1 is MNHEY, CDR2 SVGEGT. This CDR3 spans 15 amino acids. The V segment lost 7 bases and the J segment 1 base; nucleotides outside the gene matches: 6. CDR3 amino acids: CASTPLARNTGELFF. CDR3 coding DNA: TGTGCCAGCACGCCACTAGCGAGGAACACCGGGGAGCTGTTTTTT.

This clonotype showed up many times. The chain has TRBV7-9 and TRBJ2-5; a weak D match, TRBD1 (6 bases). Germline values: CDR1 SEHNR, CDR2 FQNEAQ (reference sequence). The germline V and J ends were trimmed by 5 bases and 4 bases, with 17 bases remaining between them. This CDR3 spans 15 amino acids. In DNA form, the CDR3 reads TGTGCCAGCAGCCCTGGTGGCCTACAGGGAGAGACCCAGTACTTC. It codes for CASSPGGLQGETQYF.

This clonotype was counted once. The chain has TRBV5-6 and TRBJ2-5; D is ambiguous. Germline-derived CDR1 and CDR2 are SGHDT and YYEEEE. Trimming cost V 2 bases and J 7 bases, with 6 bases left between them. This CDR3 is 11 amino acids long. CDR3 DNA: TGTGCCAGCAGCTTCTCCGGGACCCAGTACTTC. Translating it yields CASSFSGTQYF.

This clonotype showed up just once. The chain combines TRBV24-1 with TRBJ1-1; D remains unclear. The CDR3 is made up of 12 amino acids. The germline V gene encodes CDR1 KGHDR and CDR2 SFDVKD. Trimming removed 0 bases at V and 11 bases at J, with 9 bases between. The CDR3 sequence is CATSDLSSRAFF. In DNA form, the CDR3 reads TGTGCCACCAGTGATTTGTCGTCGAGGGCTTTCTTT.

The chain joins TRBV30 to TRBJ2-2, with 9 positions matching TRBD1. CDR1 and CDR2 (germline): GTSNPN, SVGIG (reference sequence). This CDR3 contains 14 residues. V shed 0 bases and J 7 bases; nucleotides not matched to a gene: 3. As DNA, the CDR3 is TGTGCCTGGAGTGTCGGACAGGGGTTCGGGGAGCTGTTTTTT. Residues: CAWSVGQGFGELFF.

There are a few counts of this clonotype. The rearrangement links TRBV19 to TRBJ1-5; D gene unclear. The CDR3 sequence is 13 residues long. Trimming took off 3 bases at V and 4 bases at J, with 7 bases between the two ends. From germline, CDR1 is LNHDA and CDR2 SQIVND (reference sequence). The CDR3 reads CASSIYGNQPQHF. CDR3 DNA sequence: TGTGCCAGTAGTATTTATGGAAATCAGCCCCAGCATTTT.

V is TRBV27 and J is TRBJ2-1, with a weak D call TRBD2 (5 bases). Germline V gene data show CDR1 as MNHEY and CDR2 as SMNVEV (reference sequence). The CDR3 spans 13 residues. Trimming left V 6 bases short and J 4 bases short, with 10 bases between. As DNA, the CDR3 is TGTGCCAGCAGCTGGACTCAATACAATGAGCAGTTCTTC. This sequence encodes CASSWTQYNEQFF.

This clonotype was found a few times. The chain carries TRBV13 and TRBJ1-1; TRBD1 might be the D (6 bases). The germline gives CDR1 PRHDT, CDR2 FYEKMQ (reference sequence). This CDR3 region has 16 residues. Between the trimmed V and J ends, which lost 0 bases and 4 bases, there was a span of 15 bases. The CDR3 is CASSLGGWGAPTEAFF. CDR3 DNA: TGTGCCAGCAGCTTAGGGGGTTGGGGGGCGCCCACTGAAGCTTTCTTT.

The chain is built from TRBV9 and TRBJ2-3; D ambiguous. Per germline, CDR1 SGDLS and CDR2 YYNGEE. Trimming removed 7 bases at V and 4 bases at J, with 10 bases between. The CDR3 totals 12 residues. The CDR3 spells CASGRGADTQYF. The CDR3 bases are TGTGCCAGCGGGCGCGGCGCAGATACGCAGTATTTT.

The chain is built from TRBV13 and TRBJ2-7; 8 positions match TRBD1. Germline V gene data show CDR1 as PRHDT and CDR2 as FYEKMQ (reference sequence). V gave up 5 bases and J gave up 3 bases; unmatched junction bases: 9. The CDR3 runs to 15 residues. The CDR3 sequence is CASSPRDRQNYEQYF. The CDR3 bases are TGTGCCAGCAGCCCCCGGGACAGGCAGAACTACGAGCAGTACTTC.

The chain couples TRBV5-1 to TRBJ2-4; D is ambiguous. Between the trimmed V and J ends, which lost 1 base and 3 bases, there was a span of 8 bases. Germline lookup yields CDR1 SGHRS and CDR2 YFSETQ. The CDR3 has 14 residues. The CDR3 protein is CASSLTMGKNIQYF. The CDR3 DNA reads TGCGCCAGCAGCTTGACCATGGGCAAAAACATTCAGTACTTC.

This clonotype has a handful of counts. The rearrangement links TRBV27 to TRBJ2-5; D gene unclear. With 3 bases removed from V and 5 bases from J, the gap between germline ends came to 13 bases. The CDR3 is 14 residues long. CDR1 MNHEY and CDR2 SMNVEV come from the germline V gene (reference sequence). The CDR3 DNA follows: TGTGCCAGCAGTTTGGCTAGGCAGAGGGAGACCCAGTACTTC. Residues: CASSLARQRETQYF.

The CDR3 nucleotides are TGTGCCAGCAGCCACATGGGGGGGCCGTCTACCTACGAGCAGTACTTC. It yields the protein CASSHMGGPSTYEQYF. The chain links TRBV5-6 to TRBJ2-7; D may be TRBD2 (7 bases). This CDR3 is 16 amino acids long. Germline lookup yields CDR1 SGHDT and CDR2 YYEEEE. Trimming pared 4 bases from V and 2 bases from J, leaving 19 bases between. The whole variable domain, remainder taken from reference TRBV5-6 and TRBJ2-7, is DAGVTQSPTHLIKTRGQQVTLRCSPKSGHDTVSWYQQALGQGPQFIFQYYEEEERQRGNFPDRFSGHQFPNYSSELNVNALLLGDSALYLCASSHMGGPSTYEQYFGPGTRLTVT.

This chain uses TRBV4-3 with TRBJ1-1; no definite D call. The CDR3 runs 14 residues. Trimming removed 0 bases at V and 4 bases at J, with 9 bases between. CDR1 and CDR2 from the germline V gene are LGHNA and YSLEER. The CDR3 is CASSQDRVSTEAFF. CDR3 sequence (DNA): TGCGCCAGCAGCCAAGACCGAGTGTCCACTGAAGCTTTCTTT.

The CDR3 DNA reads as TGTGCCAGCAGCTATCTAGCGGGAGCCTACAATGAGCAGTTCTTC. Translated, it gives CASSYLAGAYNEQFF. V is TRBV11-2 and J is TRBJ2-1, with 10 bases matching TRBD2. V gave up 4 bases and J gave up 2 bases; unmatched junction bases: 2. The germline gives CDR1 SGHAT, CDR2 FQNNGV. The CDR3 loop spans 15 amino acids.

The rearrangement joins TRBV6-5 to TRBJ2-1, with 10 bases identical to TRBD2. The CDR3 totals 17 residues. J was trimmed by 0 bases and V by 4 bases; bases with no gene match: 6. The V gene's germline CDR1 is MNHEY and CDR2 SVGAGI. The CDR3 DNA is TGTGCCAGCAGTTCCGGACTAGCGGTTAGCTCCTACAATGAGCAGTTCTTC. Protein product: CASSSGLAVSSYNEQFF.

CDR3 region: CASSLSGTLHEQYF. In nucleotides, the CDR3 is TGTGCCAGCAGTTTAAGTGGGACTCTCCACGAGCAGTACTTC. J is TRBJ2-7 and V is TRBV12-3 or TRBV12-4; a possible D gene is TRBD2 (6 bases). V lost 2 bases, J lost 5 bases, and 13 bases lay in between. This CDR3 spans 14 amino acids.

In DNA form, the CDR3 reads TGTGCCACCAGTGATTTGCCCCTTGACACCATTAGCAATCAGCCCCAGCATTTT. As protein: CATSDLPLDTISNQPQHF. This sequence joins TRBV24-1 and TRBJ1-5; D is uncertain. The CDR3 sequence is 18 residues long. V lost 0 bases to trimming and J lost 0 bases, with 14 bases between them. Germline lookup yields CDR1 KGHDR and CDR2 SFDVKD.

The J gene is TRBJ2-7, the V gene TRBV10-3; tentatively, D is TRBD1 (5 bases). V was cut by 3 bases and J by 5 bases, with 8 bases left in between. The germline V gene has CDR1 ENHRY and CDR2 SYGVKD. This CDR3 is 12 amino acids long. The CDR3 nucleotides are TGTGCCATCAGTGAAAGGGGCGACGAGCAGTACTTC. It encodes CAISERGDEQYF.

This chain joins TRBV27 and TRBJ2-7; D unclear. This CDR3 comprises 13 residues. Per the germline V gene, CDR1 is MNHEY and CDR2 is SMNVEV (reference sequence). V shed 3 bases and J shed 2 bases, with 8 bases lying between them. The CDR3 nucleotides are TGTGCCAGCAGTTTTGGAAAGGCCTACGAGCAGTACTTC. It yields the protein CASSFGKAYEQYF.

This clonotype came up a few times. The CDR3 loop reads CASSQIGLAAQETQYF. CDR3 nucleotides: TGCGCCAGCAGCCAAATCGGACTAGCGGCCCAAGAGACCCAGTACTTC. V and J are TRBV4-1 and TRBJ2-5, with TRBD2 matching 10 bases. V shed 2 bases and J 1 base; nucleotides not matched to a gene: 4. CDR1 and CDR2 from the germline V gene are MGHRA and YSYEKL. The CDR3 runs to 16 residues.

V and J are TRBV29-1 and TRBJ2-3; no clear D. The CDR3 totals 12 residues. Trimming took off 0 bases at V and 4 bases at J, with 5 bases between the two ends. Germline V gene lookup returns CDR1 SQVTM and CDR2 ANQGSEA. CDR3 residues: CSVEEEPDTQYF. CDR3 DNA: TGCAGCGTTGAAGAGGAGCCAGATACGCAGTATTTT.

This clonotype was found a few times. The rearrangement joins TRBV9 to TRBJ2-7, with 11 bases fitting TRBD2. V was clipped by 4 bases and J by 6 bases; unmatched bases: 6. Germline CDR1 reads SGDLS; CDR2 reads YYNGEE. The CDR3 sequence is 14 residues long. The CDR3 nucleotides are TGTGCCAGCAGCCGGGGACTAGCGGACGGCGAGCAGTACTTC. This encodes CASSRGLADGEQYF.

This clonotype has a handful of counts. The rearrangement uses TRBV6-5 and TRBJ2-7, with unresolved D. The CDR3 consists of 14 residues. The V gene's germline CDR1 is MNHEY and CDR2 SVGAGI. The V and J ends lost 0 bases and 4 bases respectively, with 10 bases between them. CDR3 amino acids: CASSYSSDEYEQYF. The CDR3 bases are TGTGCCAGCAGTTACTCGTCCGACGAATACGAGCAGTACTTC.

This clonotype was observed a few times. The gene calls are TRBV29-1 and TRBJ2-1; 9 nucleotides align to TRBD1. V shed 5 bases and J 0 bases; nucleotides not matched to a gene: 5. CDR1 is SQVTM and CDR2 is ANQGSEA in the germline V gene. This CDR3 has 15 residues. The CDR3 loop is CSVNRGPSSYNEQFF. In nucleotides, the CDR3 is TGCAGCGTTAACAGGGGGCCCAGCTCCTACAATGAGCAGTTCTTC.